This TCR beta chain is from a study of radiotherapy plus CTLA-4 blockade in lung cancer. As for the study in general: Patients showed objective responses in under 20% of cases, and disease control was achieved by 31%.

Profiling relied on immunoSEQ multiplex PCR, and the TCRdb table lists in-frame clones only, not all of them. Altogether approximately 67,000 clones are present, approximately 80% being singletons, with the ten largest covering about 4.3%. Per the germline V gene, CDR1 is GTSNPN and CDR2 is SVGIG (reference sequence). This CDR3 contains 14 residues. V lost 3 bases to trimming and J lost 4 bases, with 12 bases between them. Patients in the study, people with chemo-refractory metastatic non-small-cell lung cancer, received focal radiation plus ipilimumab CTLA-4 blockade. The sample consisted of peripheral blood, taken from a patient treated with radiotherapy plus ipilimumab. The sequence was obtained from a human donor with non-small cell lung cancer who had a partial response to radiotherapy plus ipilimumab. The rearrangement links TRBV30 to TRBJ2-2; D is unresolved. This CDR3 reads CAWRLAAGTGELFF. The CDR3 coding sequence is TGTGCCTGGAGGTTGGCGGCTGGCACCGGGGAGCTGTTTTTT. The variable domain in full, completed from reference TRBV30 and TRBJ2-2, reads SQTIHQWPATLVQPVGSPLSLECTVEGTSNPNLYWYRQAAGRGLQLLFYSVGIGQISSEVPQNLSASRPQDRQFILSSKKLLLSDSGFYLCAWRLAAGTGELFFGEGSRLTVL.